Reported below is one T cell receptor (beta chain). Its recognized antigen is unknown. Nothing much larger sits one base from this clone, and base qualities are not available. Receptor amplification or capture employed 5' RACE. Sequencing took place on an Illumina HiSeq 2500. A second PCR of roughly 7 to 12 cycles was run with a J-beta primer mix and a sample-barcoded 5' primer. A unique molecular identifier was introduced onto each TCR beta cDNA molecule by a template-switch 5' adaptor carrying 12 random nucleotides. Each sample yielded at least 3 million CDR3-containing paired-end reads. First-strand cDNA synthesis was performed from all RNA using the Mint cDNA synthesis kit, with priming by a TRBC-specific oligonucleotide. All cDNA was treated with uracil-DNA glycosylase and then went through a first 18-cycle PCR with the universal primers M1SS and BC2_uni_R. In the authors' own workflow: Each sample was normalized by randomly selecting 1 million high-quality reads, each carrying a distinct molecular identifier. Reads sharing molecular identifiers were discarded rather than binned into consensus sequences. MiTCR, set to a Q25 quality threshold and the strictest error-elimination algorithm, was used for CDR3 identification, clonotype clustering and error correction. A nonparametric unseen species model with Euler transformation was used to estimate a lower bound on total TCR beta diversity. Using fastp trimming at Q25 and MiXCR clonotype assembly, TCRdb reanalyzed the public sequencing data and kept in-frame beta chains. Rows are combined by CDR3 protein, so each entry shows the most common genes and DNA. The V and J calls were determined by TCRdb, not by the authors. Here the sample has some 1.7 million distinct CDR3 sequences; 28% occur a single time. The ten largest clones add up to 7.7% of the sample.

The CDR3 holds 12 amino acids from the cysteine to the phenylalanine. Only the CDR3 part of the read is kept: 36 bases, read in frame from the first base. V is cut back by 3 bases and J by 11 bases, with 3 bases in the junction unmatched. Per the germline V gene, SNHLY is the CDR1 and FYNNEI is the CDR2. These data originate in a study of blood T cells in healthy people across ages (dated by TCRdb to the mid-2010s). At the level of the whole study: In model experiments, template switching captured roughly one uniquely barcoded TCR beta cDNA molecule for every two T cells. Four age groups were formed from the donors: young (average 16 years), middle-aged (approximately 40), aged (roughly 58) and long-lived (82). Two additional independent replicas of 1 million unique cDNA reads from the same blood draw were analyzed for two donors (one aged 18 to 30 and one aged 80 or older). Age-related changes in TCR beta repertoire diversity were measured in the study by deep sequencing normalized with unique cDNA molecular identifiers. To avoid experimental bias, donors of different ages were distributed randomly across sequencing lanes.

Donors were roughly 40 systemically healthy Caucasian individuals from Russia aged roughly 6 to 90 years. Each donor gave roughly 11 milliliters of peripheral blood, drawn into EDTA-treated Vacutainer tubes. Ficoll-Paque density-gradient centrifugation was used to isolate PBMCs, with at least 7 million per sample. Trizol reagent was used to extract total RNA from PBMCs, with at least 5 micrograms per sample. For every donor, an aliquot of PBMCs went through flow cytometry to measure the percentages of naive CD45RAhigh/CD27high T cells. What the study reported, not specific to this receptor: Estimates of total diversity based on one million sequenced T cells were regarded as lower bounds and as underestimates. Observed TCR beta diversity per million T cells fell roughly linearly with age, and a significant reduction was already apparent by age roughly 41. The CMV infection status of donors was not known, potentially confounding age-related changes in expanded clonotypes. Bulk unsorted PBMC profiling prevented conclusive comparison of naive and antigen-experienced compartments. The long-lived group showed more naive CD4+ T cells, fewer expanded clones and increased TCR diversity than the aged group, suggesting age selection. There was a strong correlation between observed TCR beta diversity and the percentage of naive T cells measured by flow cytometry.

Recombination joined TRBV2 with TRBJ1-2; a stretch of 10 junction bases matches TRBD1. Sequencing was carried out using blood. The clonotype comes from a woman in her twenties or thirties in good health. The CDR3 region has the sequence CASSDRTGGYTF. In nucleotides, the sequence is TGTGCCAGCAGTGATAGGACAGGGGGGTACACCTTC.